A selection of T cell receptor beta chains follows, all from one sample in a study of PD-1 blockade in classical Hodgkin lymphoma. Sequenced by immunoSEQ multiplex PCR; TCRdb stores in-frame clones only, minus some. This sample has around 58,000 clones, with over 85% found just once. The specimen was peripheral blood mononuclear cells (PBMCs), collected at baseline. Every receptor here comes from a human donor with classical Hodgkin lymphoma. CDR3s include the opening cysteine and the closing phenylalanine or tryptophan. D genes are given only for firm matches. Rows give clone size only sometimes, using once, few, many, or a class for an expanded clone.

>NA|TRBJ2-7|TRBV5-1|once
CASSSRPGEYEQYF
TGCGCCAGCAGCTCCCGACCGGGGGAATACGAGCAGTACTTC
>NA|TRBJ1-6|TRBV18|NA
CASSPAGALKEYTSPLHF
TGTGCCAGCTCACCAGCCGGGGCACTCAAGGAATATACTTCACCCCTCCACTTT
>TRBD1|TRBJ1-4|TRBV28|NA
CASRKRSGTGEEKLFF
TGTGCCAGCAGAAAAAGGTCCGGGACAGGGGAAGAAAAACTGTTTTTT
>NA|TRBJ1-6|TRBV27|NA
CASSLSPGGSPLHF
TGTGCCAGCAGTTTATCCCCCGGAGGTTCACCCCTCCACTTT
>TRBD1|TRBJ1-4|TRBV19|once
CASSHRDRGEKLFF
TGTGCCAGTAGTCACCGGGACAGGGGGGAAAAACTGTTTTTT
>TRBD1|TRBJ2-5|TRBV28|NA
CASSQDRDETQYF
TGTGCCAGCAGCCAAGACAGGGACGAGACCCAGTACTTC
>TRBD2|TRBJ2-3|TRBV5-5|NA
CASSTLADTDTQYF
TGTGCCAGCAGCACACTAGCGGACACAGATACGCAGTATTTT
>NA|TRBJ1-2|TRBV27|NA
CASSLSRAFGGYTF
TGTGCCAGCAGTTTGTCACGGGCTTTCGGTGGCTACACCTTC
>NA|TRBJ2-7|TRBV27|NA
CASRLGGIPSYEQYF
TGTGCCAGCAGACTCGGCGGGATACCCTCCTACGAGCAGTACTTC
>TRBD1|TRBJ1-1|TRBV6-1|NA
CASSGQVWAEAFF
TGTGCCAGCAGCGGACAGGTTTGGGCTGAAGCTTTCTTT
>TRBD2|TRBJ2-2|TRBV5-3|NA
CARSSPGLAGGLAGELFF
TGTGCCAGAAGCTCCCCAGGACTAGCGGGGGGGCTGGCCGGGGAGCTGTTTTTT
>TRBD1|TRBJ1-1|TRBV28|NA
CASTYMDRVDTEAFF
TGTGCCAGCACCTACATGGACAGGGTGGACACTGAAGCTTTCTTT
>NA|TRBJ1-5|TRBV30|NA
CAWSEQATSNQPQHF
TGTGCCTGGAGTGAACAGGCGACTAGCAATCAGCCCCAGCATTTT
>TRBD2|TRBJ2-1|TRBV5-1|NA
CASSPGLAGGNEQFF
TGCGCCAGCAGCCCTGGACTAGCGGGGGGGAATGAGCAGTTCTTC